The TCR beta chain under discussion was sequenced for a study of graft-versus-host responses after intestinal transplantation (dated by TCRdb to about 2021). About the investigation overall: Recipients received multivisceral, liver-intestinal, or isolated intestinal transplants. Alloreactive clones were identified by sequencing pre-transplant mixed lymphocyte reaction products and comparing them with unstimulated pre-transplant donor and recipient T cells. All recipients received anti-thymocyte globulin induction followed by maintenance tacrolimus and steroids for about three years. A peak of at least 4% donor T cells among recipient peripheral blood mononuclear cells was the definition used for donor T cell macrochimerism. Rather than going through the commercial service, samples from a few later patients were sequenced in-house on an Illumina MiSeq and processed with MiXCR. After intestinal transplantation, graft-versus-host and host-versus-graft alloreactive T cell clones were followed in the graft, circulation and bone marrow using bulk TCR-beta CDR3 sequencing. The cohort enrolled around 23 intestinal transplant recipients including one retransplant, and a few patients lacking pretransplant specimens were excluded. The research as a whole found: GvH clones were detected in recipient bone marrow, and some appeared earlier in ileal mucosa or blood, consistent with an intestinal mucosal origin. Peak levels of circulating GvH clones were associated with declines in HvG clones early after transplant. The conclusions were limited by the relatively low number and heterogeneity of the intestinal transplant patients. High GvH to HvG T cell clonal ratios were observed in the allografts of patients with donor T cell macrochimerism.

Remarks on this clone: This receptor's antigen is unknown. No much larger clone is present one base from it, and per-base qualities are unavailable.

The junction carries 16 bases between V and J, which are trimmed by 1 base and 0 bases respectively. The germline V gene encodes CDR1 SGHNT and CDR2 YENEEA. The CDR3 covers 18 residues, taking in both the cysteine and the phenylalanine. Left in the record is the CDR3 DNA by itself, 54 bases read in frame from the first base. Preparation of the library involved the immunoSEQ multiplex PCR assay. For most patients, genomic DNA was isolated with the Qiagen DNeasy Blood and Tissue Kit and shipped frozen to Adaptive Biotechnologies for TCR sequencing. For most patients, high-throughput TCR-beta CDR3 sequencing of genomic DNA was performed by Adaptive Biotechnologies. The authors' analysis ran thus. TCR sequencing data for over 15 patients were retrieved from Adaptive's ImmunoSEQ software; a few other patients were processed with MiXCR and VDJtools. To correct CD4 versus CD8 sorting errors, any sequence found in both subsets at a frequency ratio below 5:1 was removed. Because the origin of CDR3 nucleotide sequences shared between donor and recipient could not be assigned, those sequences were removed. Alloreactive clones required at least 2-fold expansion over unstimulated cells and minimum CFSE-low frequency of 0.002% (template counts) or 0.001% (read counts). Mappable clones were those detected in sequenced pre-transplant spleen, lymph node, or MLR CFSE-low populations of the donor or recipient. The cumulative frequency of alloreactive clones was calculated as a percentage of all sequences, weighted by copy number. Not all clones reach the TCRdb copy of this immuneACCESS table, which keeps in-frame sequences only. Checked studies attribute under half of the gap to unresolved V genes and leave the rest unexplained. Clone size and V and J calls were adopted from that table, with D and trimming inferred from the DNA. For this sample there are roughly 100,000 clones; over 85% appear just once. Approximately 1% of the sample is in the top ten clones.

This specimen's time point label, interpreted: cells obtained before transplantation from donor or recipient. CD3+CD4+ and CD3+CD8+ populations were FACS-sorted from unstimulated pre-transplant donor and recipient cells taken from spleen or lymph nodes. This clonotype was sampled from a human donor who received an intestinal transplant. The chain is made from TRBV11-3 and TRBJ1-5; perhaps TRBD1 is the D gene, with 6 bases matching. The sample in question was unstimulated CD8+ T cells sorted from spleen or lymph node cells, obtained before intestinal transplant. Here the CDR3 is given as CASSLGFLGGSSNQPQHF. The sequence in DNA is TGTGCCAGCAGCTTAGGGTTTTTAGGGGGGAGTAGCAATCAGCCCCAGCATTTT. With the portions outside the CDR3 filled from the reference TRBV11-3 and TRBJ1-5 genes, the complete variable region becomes EAGVVQSPRYKIIEKKQPVAFWCNPISGHNTLYWYLQNLGQGPELLIRYENEEAVDDSQLPKDRFSAERLKGVDSTLKIQPAELGDSAVYLCASSLGFLGGSSNQPQHFGDGTRLSIL.